This TCR beta chain originates from a study of blood T cell repertoires in COVID-19. Study at large: Donors in the United States, Italy and Spain gave samples during acute or convalescent COVID-19. The cDNA or gDNA used as material had been derived from T cells, B-cell-depleted T cells, or PBMCs.

This CDR3 spans 13 amino acids. V dropped 9 bases and J dropped 8; count of bases not matched to a gene: 7. Germline loops: CDR1 LNHDA, CDR2 SQIVND (reference sequence). In the authors' methods: Amplification of reference gene primers provided the estimated nucleated cell counts. Produced via immunoSEQ multiplex PCR; TCRdb's table is partial and in-frame only. V, J and clone size are taken as reported in that table, and D and trimming were inferred from the DNA itself. The sample lists tens of thousands of clones, approximately 85% occurring once. Specimen: peripheral blood. V gene TRBV19 combines with J gene TRBJ2-1, with 10 bases lining up with TRBD2. The receptor was isolated from a man aged 60 to 69 with acute or convalescent COVID-19. The CDR3 is CASSGRVLDEQFF. The CDR3 bases are TGTGCCAGCAGCGGGAGGGTGTTGGATGAGCAGTTCTTC.